This T cell receptor (beta chain) was identified during a study of T cells in Graves' hyperthyroidism and ophthalmopathy. Study outcomes and limitations: The majority of expanded thyroid clonotypes above 0.001 also appeared in blood.

Researchers barred patients who had uncontrolled infection, other autoimmune disease, pregnancy or lactation. Extraction of PBMCs used under 13 ml of fresh peripheral blood. Amplified TCR beta CDR3 regions derived from RNA transcripts. TCR CDR3 underwent first-round RT-PCR with the HTBI primer set. TCRdb called the multiplex PCR reads again in MiXCR, with one record for every CDR3 protein. The repertoire has a few hundred thousand distinct CDR3 sequences, 15% to 20% of them found once; the top ten carry about 40%. Germline-derived CDR1 and CDR2 are WSHSY and SAAADI. J lost 4 bases, V lost 7 bases, and 5 bases had no gene match. This CDR3 region has 13 residues. A few counts support this clonotype. Its antigen remains unknown.

The genes are TRBV10-2 and TRBJ1-1; 8 bases map to TRBD1. This clonotype was obtained from a man aged 50 to 60 with Graves' ophthalmopathy. Source material: blood. The chain's CDR3 is CASNRGGGTEAFF. The CDR3 nucleotides read TGCGCCAGCAACAGGGGGGGGGGCACTGAAGCTTTCTTT.